The present T cell receptor (beta chain) was sequenced within a study of beta chain features in type 1 diabetes listed by TCRdb under 2018. Background on the whole study: Mean age, gender distribution, total cell number and subset yield were not different between patients and healthy donors. A total of approximately 99,000,000 sorted cells were examined across all samples, and RNA yield correlated strongly with the number of cells per subset. In the study, TCRB repertoires of sorted circulating CD4+ T cell subsets from recently diagnosed type 1 diabetes patients were compared with those of matched healthy donors. Regulatory and stem cell-like memory subsets were obtained from only 8 patients and roughly eight healthy donors, while naive and central memory subsets were obtained from all 30 or so donors. On the study overall, not on this receptor specifically: Fewer insertions and more nucleotide deletions at VDJ recombination sites were observed in patients with type 1 diabetes, implying thymic rearrangement abnormalities. Because the HLA sub-analyses included only small numbers of individuals, any influence of HLA type on TCRB rearrangement was left unresolved. Type 1 diabetes patients showed a moderate but significant shortening of TCRB CDR3 length in all four CD4+ subsets. Naive, central memory and regulatory TCRB repertoires appeared to be more alike among patients than among healthy donors. Sequencing cDNA rather than genomic DNA could over-represent highly expressing activated cells, although activation and CD3 levels did not differ between groups. Shorter templates might have been favored by PCR, but patient and control samples were amplified and corrected together, so both groups would have been affected equally by any skew.

There are a few counts of this clone. It lacks a known antigen. No base-level quality is on record; no much larger clone is a single base apart. Each donor gave one peripheral blood draw, about 100 mL on average, collected into heparinised tubes. A BD FACSAria II and a panel including CD45RO, CCR7, CD25, CD127, CD95 and CD27 were used to sort naive, central memory, regulatory and stem cell-like memory CD4+ T cells. Every sorted population had a purity above 95%. Right away, PBMCs were isolated by Lymphoprep density gradient centrifugation and were stained directly, with no culture step. So that batch effects would be minimized, each experiment stained and sorted samples in pairs, pairing one healthy donor with one patient. The entire isolated RNA was reverse transcribed using the High Capacity cDNA Reverse Transcription Kit, and thus expressed TCRB transcripts were sequenced. Deep immunoSEQ sequencing was performed on naive, central memory and regulatory T cell samples, with an average of roughly 3.3 million total reads per sample. Sorted cells were lysed in RLT buffer, and RNA was extracted using DNase-treated RNeasy Micro or Mini kits according to cell number. Each cell subset was processed on its own to prevent cross-contamination, while patient and healthy donor samples were processed together. TCRB sequences were amplified from cDNA with the immunoSEQ multiplex PCR, producing 87-bp fragments spanning the CDR3 region. Sequencing of the amplicons was performed on the Illumina HiSeq platform. Concerning the study's data processing: Synthetic template baselines were used to correct PCR bias computationally, reads within Hamming distance 2 were collapsed together, and singletons that could not be merged were discarded. Reads were aligned against IMGT to assign V, D and J genes, CDR3 length and insertions or deletions at six rearrangement sites. Within each subset, clonotype counts were normalized to sorted cell number, after which true diversity and Gini coefficients were computed with the tcR R package. Repertoire sharing was quantified using the overlap coefficient calculated on TCRB nucleotide sequences. Out-of-frame TCRB sequences from naive cells were analyzed to stand in for the pre-selection repertoire. Here the immuneACCESS table is served through TCRdb, limited to in-frame sequences with V and J called. Missing clones are a known gap in these copies; in checked studies unresolved V genes cover under half, and the rest lacks a known reason. That table furnishes V, J and clone size, whereas the DNA furnished D and trimming. The sample profile shows around 500,000 clones; roughly an eighth of them were found once. Over 0.035% of the sample goes to the ten largest clones.

The clonotype was recovered from a woman younger than 35 in good health. The specimen was naive CD4+ T cells from blood. The sample's cell subset or site, from its label and the paper: true naive CD4+ T cells.

At the DNA level, the sequence is TGTGCCAGTAGTAAAGGTTCTAGCGGGAGGGCCCGGTATGAGCAGTTCTTC. This translates into CASSKGSSGRARYEQFF. The chain is encoded by TRBV19 joined to TRBJ2-1, with 12 bases in between that match TRBD2. Clipping removes 4 bases from V and 8 bases from J, with 12 as the unmatched junction base count. The CDR1 and CDR2 encoded by the germline V gene (reference sequence) are LNHDA and SQIVND. The CDR3 covers 17 residues, taking in both the cysteine and the phenylalanine. The read is trimmed to its CDR3 DNA, 51 bases read in frame from base 1. The reference TRBV19 and TRBJ2-1 proteins fill in what lies around the CDR3, so the full variable domain reads DGGITQSPKYLFRKEGQNVTLSCEQNLNHDAMYWYRQDPGQGLRLIYYSQIVNDFQKGDIAEGYSVSREKKESFPLTVTSAQKNPTAFYLCASSKGSSGRARYEQFFGPGTRLTVL.